This T cell receptor (beta chain) is drawn from a study of shared clonotypes between healthy human individuals. General observations from the study: Sorted-subset sequencing, rarefaction showed, was incomplete despite large depth. A limitation of the genetic and exposure-history diversity represented arose from few donors.

V was trimmed by 3 bases and J by 0 bases, leaving 15 bases between them. Germline-derived CDR1 and CDR2 are MDHEN and SYDVKM. The CDR3 totals 17 residues. Concerning this clone: Its antigen is as yet unknown.

Naive CD8 cells were CD45RO-negative, positively selected for CCR7, excluding terminally differentiated effector memory CD45RA+ cells. Sequencing was performed with immunoSEQ multiplex PCR; in TCRdb, only in-frame clones are kept and a portion is missing. The data show about 2 million clones, about 95% seen once. This chain links TRBV28 with TRBJ1-3; no clear D gene. Sequences were obtained from naive CD8+ T cells sorted from blood. The receptor was isolated from a young man in good health. The CDR3 protein is CASSFRQATASGNTIYF. CDR3 DNA: TGTGCCAGCAGTTTCCGGCAGGCCACCGCCTCTGGAAACACCATATATTTT.